What follows is one TCR beta chain and its context. An end of the junction differs from the germline gene, which may be a read error. This record comes from a study of blood T cell repertoires in COVID-19. Study-level information: The United States, Italy and Spain provided the acute and convalescent COVID-19 samples. Sources were T cells, B-cell-depleted T cells, or PBMCs; the material itself was cDNA or gDNA.

CDR3 length: 13 amino acids. Germline V gives CDR1 MNHNS, CDR2 SASEGT. Original processing notes: Reference gene primers were amplified, and this amplification served to estimate nucleated cell counts. Generated by immunoSEQ multiplex PCR, the TCRdb table keeps only in-frame clones and is missing some. The DNA gave D and trimming, while V, J and clone size come from that table. Counted here are around 110,000 clones, 75% to 90% occurring once; the ten biggest clones make up 0.7% to 0.85%. The sample was peripheral blood. The sequence came from a woman aged 70-85 years with acute or convalescent COVID-19. The chain couples TRBV6-1 to TRBJ1-6, with D uncertain. In DNA form, the CDR3 reads TGTGCCAGCAGCGAAGAGGCGGTTCAACCCCTCCACTTT. Residues: CASSEEAVQPLHF.